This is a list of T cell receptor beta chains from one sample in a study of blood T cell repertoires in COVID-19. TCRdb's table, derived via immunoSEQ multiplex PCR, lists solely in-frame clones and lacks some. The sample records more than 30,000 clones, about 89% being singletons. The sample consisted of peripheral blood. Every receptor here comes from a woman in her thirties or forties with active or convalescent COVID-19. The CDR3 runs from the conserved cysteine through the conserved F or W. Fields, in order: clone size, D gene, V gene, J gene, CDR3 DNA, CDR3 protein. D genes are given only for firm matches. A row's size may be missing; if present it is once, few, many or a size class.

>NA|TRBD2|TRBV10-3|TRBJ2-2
TGTGCCATCAGTGACTTAGGCGGGAGAGGGACCGGGGAGCTGTTTTTT
CAISDLGGRGTGELFF
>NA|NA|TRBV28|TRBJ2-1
TGTGCCAGCAGTTCACTCTACAATGAGCAGTTCTTC
CASSSLYNEQFF
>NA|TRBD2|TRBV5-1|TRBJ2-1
TGCGCCAGCAGCTTGGCCAAAGGTGGGAGGGGTTACAATGAGCAGTTCTTC
CASSLAKGGRGYNEQFF
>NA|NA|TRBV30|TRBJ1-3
TGTGCCTGGAGCCTTAACTCTGGAAACACCATATATTTT
CAWSLNSGNTIYF
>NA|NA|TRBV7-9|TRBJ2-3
TGTGCCAGCAGCTTAGGCGGTCGCAAGGCGGATACGCAGTATTTT
CASSLGGRKADTQYF
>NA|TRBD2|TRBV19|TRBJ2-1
TGTGCCAGTAAGCCGGGCTCTAGCGGGGGACCCTACAATGAGCAGTTCTTC
CASKPGSSGGPYNEQFF
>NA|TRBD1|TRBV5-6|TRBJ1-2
TGTGCCAGCAGCCCGGGACAGTCCTATGGCTACACCTTC
CASSPGQSYGYTF
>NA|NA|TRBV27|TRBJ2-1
TGTGCCAGCAGTTTATATGGGACATCTACCTACAATGAGCAGTTCTTC
CASSLYGTSTYNEQFF
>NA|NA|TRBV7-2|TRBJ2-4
TGTGCCAGCAGCCCTCTGGAGGTAGCCAAAAACATTCAGTACTTC
CASSPLEVAKNIQYF
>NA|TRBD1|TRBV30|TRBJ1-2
TGTGCCTGGAGTTGGCCAGGGGGCATAGGCTATGGCTACACCTTC
CAWSWPGGIGYGYTF
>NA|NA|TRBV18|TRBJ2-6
TGTGCCAGCTCACCACGGCCGGTCAGGGGCCCCTCTGGGGCCAACGTCCTGACTTTC
CASSPRPVRGPSGANVLTF
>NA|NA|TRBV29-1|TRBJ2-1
TGCAGCGTTGAGAAGGGGTTCCCCTACAATGAGCAGTTCTTC
CSVEKGFPYNEQFF
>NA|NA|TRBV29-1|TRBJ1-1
TGCAGCGTTGAAGACCTACAGGTAGAAGCTTTCTTT
CSVEDLQVEAFF
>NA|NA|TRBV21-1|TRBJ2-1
TGTGCCAGCAGCAAAAGGCCTCAGCGAGTTGGCCAATGGGAGCAGTTCTTC
CASSKRPQRVGQWEQFF
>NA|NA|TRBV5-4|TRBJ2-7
TGTGCCAGCAGCTTGGCCGGGGGGACAGGCATGAACGAGCAGTACTTC
CASSLAGGTGMNEQYF
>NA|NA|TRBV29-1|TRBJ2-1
TGCAGCGTTCGCCCCCAGGGTGCCCATGAGCAGTTCTTC
CSVRPQGAHEQFF
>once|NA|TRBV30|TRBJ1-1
TGTGCCTGGAGTGTAGGCGCGGGGAACACTGAAGCTTTCTTT
CAWSVGAGNTEAFF
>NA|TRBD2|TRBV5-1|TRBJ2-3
TGCGCCAGCAGCTCCGGACTAGCGGGGCTCACAGATACGCAGTATTTT
CASSSGLAGLTDTQYF
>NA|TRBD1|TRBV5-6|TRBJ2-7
TGTGCCAGCAGCTTAAACGACAGGGGCGGTTTTACCTACGAGCAGTACTTC
CASSLNDRGGFTYEQYF
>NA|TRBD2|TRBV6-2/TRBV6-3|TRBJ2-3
TGTGCCAGCAGTTACCCGATCCCTCCTACTAGCGGTGCTAGCACAGATACGCAGTATTTT
CASSYPIPPTSGASTDTQYF
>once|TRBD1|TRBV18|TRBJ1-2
TGTGCCAGCTCACCCGAAGACAGGGCATATGGCTACACCTTC
CASSPEDRAYGYTF
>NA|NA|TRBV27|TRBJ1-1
TGTGCCAGCAGTAACGGGGTTTCTGAAGCTTTCTTT
CASSNGVSEAFF
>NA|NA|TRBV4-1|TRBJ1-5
TGCGCCAGCAGCCCAGATCGACAGGCTCGCAATCAGCCCCAGCATTTT
CASSPDRQARNQPQHF
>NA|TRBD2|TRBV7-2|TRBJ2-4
TGTGCCAGCAGCTTAGCTGGGAGGGGTGGAGCCAAAAACATTCAGTACTTC
CASSLAGRGGAKNIQYF
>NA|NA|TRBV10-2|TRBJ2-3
TGCGCCAGCAGCGTAGCACCCGGCACAGATACGCAGTATTTT
CASSVAPGTDTQYF
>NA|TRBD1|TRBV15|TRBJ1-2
TGTGCCACCAGCAGAGATCTTATCGGAACAGGGGACAGCTACACCTTC
CATSRDLIGTGDSYTF
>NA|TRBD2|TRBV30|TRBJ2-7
TGTGCCTGGAGGGGTGCGGGCGGGAGTGGGAACGAGCAGTACTTC
CAWRGAGGSGNEQYF
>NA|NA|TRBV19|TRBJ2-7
TGTGCCAGTAGTCCGACATTAAGCTCCTACGAGCAGTACTTC
CASSPTLSSYEQYF
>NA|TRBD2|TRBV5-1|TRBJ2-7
TGCGCCAGCAGCTTGGGGGGGACTAGCGCTCGCGAGCAGTACTTC
CASSLGGTSAREQYF
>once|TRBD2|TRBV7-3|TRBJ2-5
TGTGCCAGCAGCTTAGGCGGCGGGAGTGGGGTCGGGACCCAGTACTTC
CASSLGGGSGVGTQYF
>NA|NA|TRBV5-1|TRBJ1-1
TGCGCCAGCAGCTTGGCCGGTCCAGGGGCTGACTCATTGAACACTGAAGCTTTCTTT
CASSLAGPGADSLNTEAFF
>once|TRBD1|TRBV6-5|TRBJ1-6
TGTGCCAGCAGTACCGGACAGGAAAATTCACCCCTCCACTTT
CASSTGQENSPLHF
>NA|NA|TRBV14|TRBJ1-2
TGTGCCAGCAGCCAGCTACGGAACTATGGCTACACCTTC
CASSQLRNYGYTF
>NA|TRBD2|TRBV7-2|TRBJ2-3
TGTGCCAGCAGCCCTCCTCTAGCGGGGGTCACAGATACGCAGTATTTT
CASSPPLAGVTDTQYF
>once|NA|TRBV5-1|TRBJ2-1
TGCGCCAGCAGCGAAGCGGGTAACTCCTACAATGAGCAGTTCTTC
CASSEAGNSYNEQFF
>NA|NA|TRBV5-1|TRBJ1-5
TGCGCCAGCAGCTTGGGGGAGCAGGGCAATCAGCCCCAGCATTTT
CASSLGEQGNQPQHF
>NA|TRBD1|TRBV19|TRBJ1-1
TGTGCCAGTAGCGTGACAGGGGGCACTGAAGCTTTCTTT
CASSVTGGTEAFF
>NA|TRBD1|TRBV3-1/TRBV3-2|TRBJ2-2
TGTGCCAGCAGCCAACGGGTAACCGGGACAGGGGACACCGGGGAGCTGTTTTTT
CASSQRVTGTGDTGELFF
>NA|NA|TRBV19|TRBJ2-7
TGTGCCAGTAGTATAGTCCCGACAGGCCAAGCCTACGAGCAGTACTTC
CASSIVPTGQAYEQYF
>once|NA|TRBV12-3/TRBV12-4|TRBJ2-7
TGTGCCAGCAGCGACCGGGACTCCTACGAGCAGTACTTC
CASSDRDSYEQYF
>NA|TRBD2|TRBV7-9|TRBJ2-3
TGTGCCAGCAGCCTAGGGACTAGCGGGAGCCTGGATACGCAGTATTTT
CASSLGTSGSLDTQYF
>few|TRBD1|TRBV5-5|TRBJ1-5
TGTGCCAGCAGCTTGCTCCCGGACAGGGGGCAAGACAATCAGCCCCAGCATTTT
CASSLLPDRGQDNQPQHF
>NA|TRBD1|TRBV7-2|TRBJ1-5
TGTGCCATTGCACAGGGGGCGATGTTTTTGAGCAATCAGCCCCAGCATTTT
CAIAQGAMFLSNQPQHF
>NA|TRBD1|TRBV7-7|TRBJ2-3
TGTGCTAGCAGCTTATCCCGGGACAGGGGGGCCACAGATACGCAGTATTTT
CASSLSRDRGATDTQYF
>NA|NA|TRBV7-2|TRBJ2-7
TGTGCCAGCAGCTTGACCATTTCTCAGGACGAGCAGTACTTC
CASSLTISQDEQYF
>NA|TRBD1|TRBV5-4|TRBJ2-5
TGTGCCAGCAGCCCCGGGACAGCCCAAGAGACCCAGTACTTC
CASSPGTAQETQYF
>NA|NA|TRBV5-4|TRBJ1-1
TGTGCCAGCAGCATTGACAGCGCGAACACTGAAGCTTTCTTT
CASSIDSANTEAFF
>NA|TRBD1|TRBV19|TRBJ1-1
TGTGCCAGTATCGCGGACAGGGGGTTGTGGGCCACTGAAGCTTTCTTT
CASIADRGLWATEAFF
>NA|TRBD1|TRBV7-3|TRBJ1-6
TGTGCCAGCAGCCTAGGGACAGGGATCGTATCACCCCTCCACTTT
CASSLGTGIVSPLHF
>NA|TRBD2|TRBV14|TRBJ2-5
TGTGCCAGCAGCCAAGGGACTAGCGGCTACCAAGAGACCCAGTACTTC
CASSQGTSGYQETQYF
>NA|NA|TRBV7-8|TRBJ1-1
TGTGCCAGCAGCTTAGGTCCGCGGGGAAACACTGAAGCTTTCTTT
CASSLGPRGNTEAFF
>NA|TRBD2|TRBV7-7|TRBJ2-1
TGTGCTAGCAGCTTAAGAGCGGGAGGGCCGGGAGATGAGCAGTTCTTC
CASSLRAGGPGDEQFF
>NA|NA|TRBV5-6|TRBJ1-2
TGTGCCAGCAGCTGGGGTCAGGGGCGAGGAGGCTACACCTTC
CASSWGQGRGGYTF
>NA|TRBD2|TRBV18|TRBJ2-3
TGTGCCAGCTCACCAATCACTAGCGGATTCACAGATACGCAGTATTTT
CASSPITSGFTDTQYF
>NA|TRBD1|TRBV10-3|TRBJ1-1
TGTGCCATCAGGCCCGGGACAGGAACGAACACTGAAGCTTTCTTT
CAIRPGTGTNTEAFF
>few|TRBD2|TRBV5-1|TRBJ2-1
TGCGCCAGCAGCTTTACTAGCGGGGAGGCTTACAATGAGCAGTTCTTC
CASSFTSGEAYNEQFF
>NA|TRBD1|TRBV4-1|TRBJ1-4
TGCGCCAGCAGCCAAGCCGGGACAGCAACTAATGAAAAACTGTTTTTT
CASSQAGTATNEKLFF
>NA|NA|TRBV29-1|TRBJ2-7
TGCAGCGTTGCCAAGGACTCAACCTACGAGCAGTACTTC
CSVAKDSTYEQYF
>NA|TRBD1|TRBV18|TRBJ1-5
TGTGCCAGCGCTAGGGGGCAGGAGAGCAATCAGCCCCAGCATTTT
CASARGQESNQPQHF
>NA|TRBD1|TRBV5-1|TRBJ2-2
TGCGCCAGCAGCAACAGGGGGCCGGGGAACACCGGGGAGCTGTTTTTT
CASSNRGPGNTGELFF